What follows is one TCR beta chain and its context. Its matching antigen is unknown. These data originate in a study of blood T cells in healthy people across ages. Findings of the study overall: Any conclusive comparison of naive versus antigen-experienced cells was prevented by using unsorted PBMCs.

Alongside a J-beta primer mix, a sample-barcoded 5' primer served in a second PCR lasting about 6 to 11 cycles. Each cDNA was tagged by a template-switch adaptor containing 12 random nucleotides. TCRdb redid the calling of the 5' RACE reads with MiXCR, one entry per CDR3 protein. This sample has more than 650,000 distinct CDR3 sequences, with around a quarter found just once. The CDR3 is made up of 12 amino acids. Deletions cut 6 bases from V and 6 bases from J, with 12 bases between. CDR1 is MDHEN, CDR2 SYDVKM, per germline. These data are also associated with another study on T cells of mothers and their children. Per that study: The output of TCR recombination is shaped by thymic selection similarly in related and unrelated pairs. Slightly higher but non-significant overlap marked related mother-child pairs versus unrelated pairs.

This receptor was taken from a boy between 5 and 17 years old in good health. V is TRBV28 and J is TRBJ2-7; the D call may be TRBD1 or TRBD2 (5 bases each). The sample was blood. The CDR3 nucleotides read TGTGCCAGCAGGACCCCCGGGGCCGAGCAGTACTTC. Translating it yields CASRTPGAEQYF.